Below are 10 T cell receptor beta chains sequenced from a single sample in a study of early T cells in non-severe SARS-CoV-2 infection. MiXCR, applied by TCRdb to the 5' RACE reads, yields one record per CDR3 protein. The sample consists of about 58,000 distinct CDR3 sequences, around 12% of them appearing once. Material for sequencing was whole blood. These receptors all come from an adult who was a healthcare worker with PCR-confirmed SARS-CoV-2 infection or an uninfected control (not recorded which).

This clonotype was observed at least ten times. The rearrangement uses TRBV20-1 and TRBJ1-2; D not certain. The length of the CDR3 is 11 residues. In germline, CDR1 is DFQATT, CDR2 SNEGSKA (reference sequence). V was shortened by 5 bases and J by 0 bases, with 4 bases between the two germline ends. The CDR3 protein is CSAPANYGYTF. In DNA form, the CDR3 reads TGCAGTGCTCCAGCTAACTATGGCTACACCTTC.

The chain carries TRBV20-1 and TRBJ2-7, with TRBD2 identical over 10 bases. The V segment lost 5 bases and the J segment 6 bases; nucleotides outside the gene matches: 7. The CDR3 has 13 amino acids. Germline CDR1 and CDR2: DFQATT and SNEGSKA (reference sequence). This CDR3 is CSAGSSGRSEQYF. CDR3 bases: TGCAGTGCTGGTAGTAGCGGGAGGTCCGAGCAGTACTTC.

The chain carries TRBV4-2 and TRBJ2-5; a possible D gene is TRBD2 (6 bases). V was clipped by 4 bases and J by 1 base, with 13 bases between them. The germline gives CDR1 LGHNA, CDR2 YNFKEQ. The CDR3 has 15 residues. The chain's CDR3 is CASSLKRVRQETQYF. CDR3 DNA sequence: TGTGCCAGCAGCCTAAAGCGGGTCCGCCAAGAGACCCAGTACTTC.

This clonotype came up many times. CDR3 in amino acids: CASSQTGYGEKLFF. The DNA for the CDR3 is TGTGCCAGCAGCCAAACAGGGTACGGTGAAAAACTGTTTTTT. The chain has TRBV14 and TRBJ1-4; weak D call: TRBD1 (6 bases). Germline CDR1 reads SGHDN; CDR2 reads FVKESK. Trimming took 2 bases from V and 7 from J, leaving 11 bases between them. The CDR3 consists of 14 residues.

This clonotype was observed a handful of times. The genes are TRBV28 and TRBJ1-1, with D tentatively TRBD1 (5 bases). CDR3 length equals 14 residues. Trimming stripped 2 bases from V and 4 bases from J, with 11 bases between. CDR1 is MDHEN and CDR2 is SYDVKM in the germline V gene. The CDR3 DNA sequence: TGTGCCAGCAGTTTAGACGGTAGGGGCACTGAAGCTTTCTTT. Encoded protein: CASSLDGRGTEAFF.

The chain links TRBV29-1 to TRBJ2-3, with 10 bases that match TRBD1. Trimming at V came to 4 bases and at J to 3 bases, leaving 4 bases not matched to a gene. CDR3 length: 14 residues. CDR1 and CDR2 (germline): SQVTM, ANQGSEA. CDR3: CSVVRGQGTDTQYF. Here the CDR3 DNA reads TGCAGCGTTGTCCGGGGACAGGGGACAGATACGCAGTATTTT.

This clonotype was found a few times. V is TRBV29-1 and J is TRBJ1-1; D gene unclear. V dropped 4 bases and J dropped 0 bases, with 9 bases sitting between them. CDR3 length: 13 residues. Germline CDR1 reads SQVTM; CDR2 reads ANQGSEA. The CDR3 sequence: CSVGENLNTEAFF. The CDR3, as DNA: TGCAGCGTTGGGGAGAATTTGAACACTGAAGCTTTCTTT. Together with reference TRBV29-1 and TRBJ1-1, the CDR3 gives the full variable domain: SAVISQKPSRDICQRGTSLTIQCQVDSQVTMMFWYRQQPGQSLTLIATANQGSEATYESGFVIDKFPISRPNLTFSTLTVSNMSPEDSSIYLCSVGENLNTEAFFGQGTRLTVV.

This clonotype was observed at least ten times. The chain recombines TRBV7-2 with TRBJ1-5; TRBD1 is a possible D gene (6 bases). V lost 5 bases to trimming and J lost 4 bases, with 9 bases between them. The CDR3 is 13 amino acids. CDR1 and CDR2 from the germline V gene are SGHTA and FQGNSA. The CDR3 DNA reads TGTGCCAGCAGCGGACAGAGAAATCAGCCCCAGCATTTT. Protein: CASSGQRNQPQHF.

This clonotype was counted between two and nine times. V gene TRBV7-9 combines with J gene TRBJ2-1; TRBD1 aligns across 7 bases. Looked up from germline, CDR1 is SEHNR and CDR2 is FQNEAQ (reference sequence). Losses at the gene ends were 4 bases for V and 7 bases for J; bases not matched to a gene: 1. The CDR3 is made up of 12 amino acids. CDR3 nucleotide sequence: TGTGCCAGCAGCTACAGGGGTAATGAGCAGTTCTTC. It translates to CASSYRGNEQFF. The whole variable domain, remainder taken from reference TRBV7-9 and TRBJ2-1, is DTGVSQNPRHKITKRGQNVTFRCDPISEHNRLYWYRQTLGQGPEFLTYFQNEAQLEKSRLLSDRFSAERPKGSFSTLEIQRTEQGDSAMYLCASSYRGNEQFFGPGTRLTVL.

This sequence joins TRBV24-1 and TRBJ1-1; possibly TRBD1 for D (5 bases). The CDR3 contains 11 residues. CDR1 and CDR2 from the germline V gene are KGHDR and SFDVKD. The V end lost 4 bases, the J end lost 7 bases, and 6 bases lay between the germline ends. DNA for the CDR3: TGTGCCACCAGTGAGGGGGATGAAGCTTTCTTT. It specifies CATSEGDEAFF.